What follows are 28 T cell receptor beta chains derived from one specimen sequenced in a study of vaccination effects on CD4 cells after COVID-19. At the end of about ten days of culture, CD4+ T cells were isolated. Sequencing used immunoSEQ multiplex PCR; TCRdb keeps in-frame clones, though not all of them. The sample contains some 39,000 clones, roughly 82% of which appear only once. What these receptors recognize is not known. This material consisted of CD4+ T cells from PBMCs cultured without peptide, taken before COVID-19 vaccination. The receptors derive from a human donor who received a COVID-19 vaccine.

The V call is TRBV2, the J call TRBJ2-3; D is unclear. Germline-derived CDR1 and CDR2 are SNHLY and FYNNEI. V was trimmed by 2 bases and J by 2 bases, leaving 5 bases between them. This CDR3 has 13 residues. CDR3 amino acids: CASSESHTDTQYF. The CDR3 DNA reads TGTGCCAGCAGTGAAAGCCACACAGATACGCAGTATTTT.

The V and J genes are TRBV28 and TRBJ1-1; D is unclear. Per the germline V gene, CDR1 is MDHEN and CDR2 is SYDVKM. The V end was cut by 3 bases, the J end by 1 base, with 12 bases between. The CDR3 is 15 amino acids. The CDR3 sequence: CASSFRGSGNTEAFF. In DNA form, the CDR3 reads TGTGCCAGCAGTTTTCGAGGGTCGGGGAACACTGAAGCTTTCTTT.

This chain links TRBV10-2 with TRBJ1-2; D not resolved. V lost 4 bases and J lost 0, with 9 bases in between. The CDR3 totals 14 residues. Per the germline V gene, CDR1 is WSHSY and CDR2 is SAAADI. CDR3 protein: CASSGTGTNYGYTF. DNA of the CDR3: TGCGCCAGCAGTGGTACCGGGACTAACTATGGCTACACCTTC.

The chain combines TRBV2 with TRBJ1-4; TRBD1 aligns across 7 bases. In germline, CDR1 is SNHLY, CDR2 FYNNEI. The junction had 7 bases not matched to a gene; V was cut back by 6 bases and J by 0 bases. This CDR3 contains 16 residues. The CDR3 DNA follows: TGTGCCAGCAGCCAGGGGACAGCCGCAACTAATGAAAAACTGTTTTTT. Its translation is CASSQGTAATNEKLFF.

This chain links TRBV4-1 with TRBJ2-2, with D perhaps matching TRBD1 (6 bases). V lost 0 bases to trimming and J lost 8 bases, with 19 bases between them. The CDR3 has 17 residues. Germline loops: CDR1 MGHRA, CDR2 YSYEKL. CDR3 sequence reads: CASSQDRGFESLGELFF. The CDR3 DNA reads as TGCGCCAGCAGCCAAGACAGGGGTTTTGAATCTTTGGGGGAGCTGTTTTTT.

The chain is built from TRBV5-5 and TRBJ1-3; tentative D call: TRBD1 (5 bases). V lost 4 bases, J lost 0 bases, and 14 bases lay in between. CDR3 size: 16 residues. CDR1 is SGHKS, CDR2 YYEKEE, per germline (reference sequence). The CDR3 spells CASSRRDASSGNTIYF. The DNA for the CDR3 is TGTGCCAGCAGCCGGAGGGACGCGAGCTCTGGAAACACCATATATTTT. The full variable domain, rest sourced from reference TRBV5-5 and TRBJ1-3, is DAGVTQSPTHLIKTRGQQVTLRCSPISGHKSVSWYQQVLGQGPQFIFQYYEKEERGRGNFPDRFSARQFPNYSSELNVNALLLGDSALYLCASSRRDASSGNTIYFGEGSWLTVV.

V gene TRBV29-1 combines with J gene TRBJ2-1; D possibly corresponds to TRBD2 (5 bases). V dropped 1 base and J dropped 15 bases, with 19 bases sitting between them. The CDR3 sequence is 13 residues long. In germline, CDR1 is SQVTM, CDR2 ANQGSEA. Here the CDR3 reads CSVEGASGGWRFF. The CDR3 DNA reads as TGCAGCGTTGAAGGAGCGTCCGGAGGTTGGAGGTTCTTC.

The V and J genes are TRBV30 and TRBJ1-6; TRBD1 agrees at 7 bases. The CDR3 covers 16 residues. With 1 base clipped from V and 0 bases from J, the junction kept 3 bases outside the gene matches. Germline CDR1 and CDR2: GTSNPN and SVGIG (reference sequence). CDR3 in DNA: TGTGCCTGGAGTGCGAGGGACAGCTCCTATAATTCACCCCTCCACTTT. This sequence encodes CAWSARDSSYNSPLHF.

The chain combines TRBV4-1 with TRBJ2-2, with TRBD2 identical over 12 bases. V lost 1 base and J lost 7; bases outside the gene matches: 4. From germline, CDR1 is MGHRA and CDR2 YSYEKL. The CDR3 extends over 16 amino acids. The CDR3 coding sequence is TGCGCCAGCAGCCAAGCTGGACTAGCGGGGAGCGGGGAGCTGTTTTTT. Its protein product is CASSQAGLAGSGELFF.

This chain connects TRBV21-1 to TRBJ2-1; the table's D call TRBD1 went unverified against the DNA. TRBV21-1 is termed a pseudogene. The length of the CDR3 is 14 residues. The CDR3 bases are TGTGCCAGCAGCAAGGCCCTCTCCTACAATGAGCAGTTCTTC. Its translation is CASSKALSYNEQFF.

The CDR3 sequence is CASSQTGGTPFLPGELFF. The CDR3 nucleotides are TGTGCCAGCAGCCAAACCGGAGGGACGCCATTTCTCCCCGGGGAGCTGTTTTTT. The J gene is TRBJ2-2, the V gene TRBV14; D might be TRBD2 (6 bases). The CDR3 has 18 amino acids. Germline assignment: CDR1 SGHDN and CDR2 FVKESK. Trimming cost V 2 bases and J 6 bases, with 22 bases left between them.

In DNA, the CDR3 is TGCGCCAGCAGCCTCAGGGGGCTGAACACCGGGGAGCTGTTTTTT. Translating it yields CASSLRGLNTGELFF. The chain couples TRBV4-1 to TRBJ2-2; 8 nucleotides align to TRBD1. From germline, CDR1 is MGHRA and CDR2 YSYEKL. Trimming cost V 4 bases and J 1 base; bases outside gene matches: 2. This CDR3 contains 15 residues.

This clone was seen only a few times. At the DNA level, this CDR3 is encoded by other sequences in the same sample as well. V and J are TRBV5-1 and TRBJ1-2; possible D gene TRBD1, 6 bases. V dropped 4 bases and J dropped 2 bases, with 9 bases sitting between them. From germline, CDR1 is SGHRS and CDR2 YFSETQ. The CDR3 totals 13 residues. CDR3 protein: CASSPTGNYGYTF. In DNA, the CDR3 is TGCGCCAGCAGCCCCACAGGGAACTATGGCTACACCTTC. The variable domain in full, completed from reference TRBV5-1 and TRBJ1-2, reads KAGVTQTPRYLIKTRGQQVTLSCSPISGHRSVSWYQQTPGQGLQFLFEYFSETQRNKGNFPGRFSGRQFSNSRSEMNVSTLELGDSALYLCASSPTGNYGYTFGSGTRLTVV.

The gene calls are TRBV6-5 and TRBJ1-2; 10 bases match TRBD1. With V trimmed by 4 bases and J by 5 bases, 4 bases remained unmatched. Germline lookup yields CDR1 MNHEY and CDR2 SVGAGI. There are 14 residues in the CDR3. The CDR3 protein is CASSFDRGLYGYTF. CDR3 nucleotides: TGTGCCAGCAGTTTTGACAGGGGGCTGTATGGCTACACCTTC.

The chain carries TRBV6-1 and TRBJ1-2; D ambiguous. The length of the CDR3 is 14 residues. The V end was cut by 2 bases, the J end by 7 bases, with 14 bases between. The V gene's germline CDR1 is MNHNS and CDR2 SASEGT. DNA of the CDR3: TGTGCCAGCAGTGAAATAGGTCAGGCGAGTGGCTACACCTTC. Protein: CASSEIGQASGYTF.

The V call is TRBV7-8, the J call TRBJ1-5; the D gene is possibly TRBD1 (5 bases). This CDR3 has 12 amino acids. Trimming cost V 4 bases and J 4 bases, with 5 bases left between them. Germline lookup yields CDR1 SGHVS and CDR2 FQNEAQ. This CDR3 is CASSSGNQPQHF. CDR3 nucleotides: TGTGCCAGCAGCTCAGGGAATCAGCCCCAGCATTTT.

The chain carries TRBV5-4 and TRBJ1-2, with 10 bases fitting TRBD1. This CDR3 is built from 14 residues. From germline, CDR1 is SGHNT and CDR2 YYREEE (reference sequence). Unmatched junction bases numbered 5, after V lost 5 bases and J lost 4 bases. DNA for the CDR3: TGTGCCAGCAGAAAGGACAGGGGGGCCTATGGCTACACCTTC. Translation: CASRKDRGAYGYTF.

This clone was picked up one time. The chain employs TRBV2 and TRBJ2-2; 13 positions agree with TRBD2. V lost 8 bases to trimming and J lost 0 bases; unmatched junction nucleotides: 18. The CDR3 is 21 residues long. Per germline, CDR1 SNHLY and CDR2 FYNNEI. The CDR3 bases are TGTGCCAGCCGACTACAAAAGGAGGGACTAGCGGGGCCGACGAACACCGGGGAGCTGTTTTTT. Translating it yields CASRLQKEGLAGPTNTGELFF.

The V call is TRBV19, the J call TRBJ2-1; no firm D call. This CDR3 has 12 residues. CDR1 and CDR2 (germline): LNHDA, SQIVND (reference sequence). The ends were cut back, 3 bases at V and 7 bases at J, with 7 bases in the middle. DNA of the CDR3: TGTGCCAGTAGTATCCTAAGGAATGAGCAGTTCTTC. Its protein product is CASSILRNEQFF.

This rearrangement joins TRBV7-7 to TRBJ2-5; 7 bases align to TRBD1. Germline CDR1 is SSHAT and CDR2 is FNYEAQ (reference sequence). The J segment lost 4 bases and the V segment lost 4 bases, leaving 6 bases of the junction unmatched. This CDR3 comprises 14 residues. CDR3 DNA sequence: TGTGCCAGCAGCTCGACAGGGTATGGAGAGACCCAGTACTTC. Protein: CASSSTGYGETQYF.

The CDR3 spells CATSRDGQGSFGYTF. CDR3 nucleotides: TGTGCCACCAGCAGAGATGGGCAGGGTTCTTTTGGCTACACCTTC. This sequence joins TRBV15 and TRBJ1-2, with D tentatively TRBD1 (5 bases). This CDR3 contains 15 residues. Trimming removed 0 bases from V and 7 bases from J, with 15 bases in between. Germline values: CDR1 LNHNV, CDR2 YYDKDF (reference sequence). The variable domain in full, with the rest retrieved from reference TRBV15 and TRBJ1-2, is DAMVIQNPRYQVTQFGKPVTLSCSQTLNHNVMYWYQQKSSQAPKLLFHYYDKDFNNEADTPDNFQSRRPNTSFCFLDIRSPGLGDTAMYLCATSRDGQGSFGYTFGSGTRLTVV.

V usage is TRBV19 and J usage is TRBJ2-3, with 11 bases identical to TRBD2. From germline, CDR1 is LNHDA and CDR2 SQIVND (reference sequence). V lost 5 bases to trimming and J lost 3 bases; unmatched junction nucleotides: 7. This CDR3 region has 16 residues. The chain's CDR3 is CASSVLAGATTDTQYF. CDR3 sequence (DNA): TGTGCCAGTAGTGTACTAGCGGGGGCAACAACAGATACGCAGTATTTT.

V and J are TRBV7-2 and TRBJ1-6; D is unresolved. Germline V gene lookup returns CDR1 SGHTA and CDR2 FQGNSA. Between the trimmed V and J ends, which lost 5 bases and 10 bases, there was a span of 18 bases. This CDR3 contains 15 residues. The CDR3 reads CASSSGRTDRSPLHF. The CDR3 nucleotides read TGTGCCAGCAGCAGCGGCCGGACGGATAGATCACCCCTCCACTTT.

The rearrangement links TRBV19 to TRBJ1-5, with TRBD1 identical over 10 bases. J lost 6 bases, V lost 7 bases, and 3 bases had no gene match. This CDR3 region has 13 residues. Germline V gives CDR1 LNHDA, CDR2 SQIVND (reference sequence). Written as DNA, the CDR3 is TGTGCCAGTAATAGACAGGGGGCTCAGCCCCAGCATTTT. Its protein is CASNRQGAQPQHF.

The chain couples TRBV11-3 to TRBJ2-2; D may be TRBD2 (6 bases). CDR1 SGHNT and CDR2 YENEEA come from the germline V gene. This CDR3 is built from 16 residues. Between the trimmed V and J ends, which lost 5 bases and 0 bases, there was a span of 13 bases. Here the CDR3 reads CASSPGDGSNTGELFF. The DNA for the CDR3 is TGTGCCAGCAGCCCGGGGGACGGATCGAACACCGGGGAGCTGTTTTTT.

CDR3 loop: CATSRDTANYGYTF. The CDR3 DNA reads as TGTGCCACCAGCAGAGACACAGCTAACTATGGCTACACCTTC. This rearrangement joins TRBV15 to TRBJ1-2; D is ambiguous. The V and J ends lost 0 bases and 0 bases respectively, with 5 bases between them. Per the germline V gene, CDR1 is LNHNV and CDR2 is YYDKDF (reference sequence). The CDR3 extends over 14 amino acids.

This sequence joins TRBV15 and TRBJ1-4; D ambiguous. Germline V CDR1 and CDR2: LNHNV, YYDKDF (reference sequence). V dropped 1 base and J dropped 10 bases, with 10 bases sitting between them. The CDR3 runs to 13 residues. CDR3 sequence: CATSRGEGRKLFF. CDR3 nucleotide sequence: TGTGCCACCAGCAGAGGAGAAGGGAGAAAACTGTTTTTT.

The chain employs TRBV29-1 and TRBJ2-2; D is possibly TRBD1 or TRBD2 (5 bases each). The V gene lost 6 bases and the J gene lost 6 bases, with 14 bases spanning the gap. The germline gives CDR1 SQVTM, CDR2 ANQGSEA. The CDR3 extends over 13 amino acids. The DNA of the CDR3 is TGCAGCGTAGGGACGGTTAGGTCCGGGGAGCTGTTTTTT. Translated, it gives CSVGTVRSGELFF.